The entry below describes one T cell receptor (beta chain). The sample is drawn from a study of blood T cell repertoires in COVID-19. Overall study: The samples span acute and convalescent COVID-19 from the United States, Italy and Spain. In each case, the material was cDNA or gDNA derived from T cells, B-cell-depleted T cells, or PBMCs.

The V gene lost 2 bases and the J gene lost 10 bases, with 12 bases spanning the gap. The CDR3 totals 13 residues. The germline V gene encodes CDR1 SGHNT and CDR2 YYREEE (reference sequence). Sequencing was performed with immunoSEQ multiplex PCR; in TCRdb, only in-frame clones are kept and a portion is missing. The sample comprises around 190,000 clones, approximately 84% of which are singletons, and 4.9% rests with the top ten. The sample comprised peripheral blood. The receptor's source is an elderly woman with acute or convalescent COVID-19. The rearrangement joins TRBV5-4 to TRBJ2-2, with D perhaps TRBD2 (6 bases). As DNA, the CDR3 is TGTGCCAGCAGCTTCCGCGGGGCCTCGGAGCTGTTTTTT. This sequence encodes CASSFRGASELFF.